Listed here is a single T cell receptor (beta chain). This clonotype has a handful of counts. Which antigen it targets is not known. No quality values exist for individual bases; no much larger clone is one base distant. The data belong to a study of identical twins (dated by TCRdb to about 2016). About the study as a whole: To test whether fetal clonotypes persist, this study deep-sequenced TCR alpha and beta repertoires from monozygotic twins, from unrelated adults of various ages, and from cord blood. To rule out contamination, replicate twin experiments were performed at different times with different library preparation protocols.

Every donor was a healthy Caucasian. Study-wide conclusions, independent of this receptor: Because the same donors could not be followed over many years, conclusions were based on cross-sectional statistical analysis. Out-of-frame TCR alpha sharing in monozygotic twins was systematically underestimated by recombination models, whereas sharing between unrelated individuals was in agreement with the recombination models. In beta out-of-frame sequences, excess twin sharing was weaker, because having fewer shared sequences lowered the signal-to-noise ratio. Compared with coincidental sharing between unrelated individuals, out-of-frame TCR alpha sequences shared between twins had an excess of sequences with low generation probability. Abundant cord blood beta clonotypes had fewer insertions, young adult naive repertoires showed a similar but weaker trend, and memory repertoires showed no such trend. Invariant T cells such as MAIT and iNKT could partly confound zero-insertion analyses, although diverse VJ usage argued against such confounding for most clonotypes.

The germline V gene (reference sequence) sets CDR1 to SGHKS and CDR2 to YYEKEE. The germline V end is reduced by 2 bases and the J end by 4 bases; junction bases left unmatched: 5. The CDR3 numbers 15 residues from cysteine through phenylalanine. Only the CDR3 region is kept as DNA, spanning 45 bases read in frame from base 1. Library preparation employed 5' RACE. The sequencing machine was an Illumina HiSeq 2000. Template switching added a universal primer binding site, and the final cDNA carried a unique molecular identifier that allowed TCR cDNA molecules to be counted accurately. Specific primers in the conserved constant-segment region were used to synthesize first-strand cDNA for TCR alpha and beta chains. Each cDNA library was double barcoded, with a SMART-Mk sample barcode plus Illumina barcodes, to control for contamination. TruSeq adapter sequences along with Illumina sample barcodes were introduced in two successive PCR steps. TCR alpha and beta cDNA libraries were sequenced on the Illumina HiSeq platform with custom primers. The published analysis was carried out like this. Raw reads were processed with MiGEC to extract unique molecular identifiers, and MiXCR was used to determine CDR3 positions. Recombination models were inferred per individual with the repgenHMM and IGoR tools using an EM algorithm. The analysis of shared clonotypes was done with the tcR package in R, with sharing normalized by the product of cloneset sizes. Out-of-frame nonproductive sequences were analyzed to study raw recombination free of thymic and clonal selection effects. TCRdb passed the public sequencing reads through fastp at Q25 and MiXCR, retaining productive beta sequences. Every entry covers one CDR3 protein and lists the most common genes and DNA from its rows. For this entry, the V and J calls and clone size follow TCRdb and not the study's own pipeline. The sample has 1.5 million to 2 million distinct CDR3 sequences on record, under 35% of them singletons. More than 0.25% of the sample goes to the ten largest clones.

The specimen was cord blood. This chain is built from TRBV5-5 and TRBJ2-5, and TRBD2 aligns with 10 junction nucleotides. The TCR was taken from a newborn girl in good health. At the DNA level, the sequence is TGTGCCAGCAGCTTCTTAGCGGGAGGTGGAGAGACCCAGTACTTC. This sequence encodes CASSFLAGGGETQYF.